The subject of this entry is one TCR beta chain. Its antigen is unknown. Sequence at one end of the junction differs from germline and may be a read error. TCRdb used MiXCR to reprocess the reads, holding one entry per CDR3 protein. The table lists 750,000 to 900,000 distinct CDR3 sequences, about 29% of them singletons, with around 13% in the top ten. This record belongs to a study of T cell repertoires in cytomegalovirus infection. Points from the study as a whole: Summed public TCR beta family frequency identified CMV carriers bearing the relevant HLA.

The CDR3 loop spans 16 amino acids. Germline CDR1 SGHVS, CDR2 FNYEAQ. The specimen was cultured CD8+ T cells from PBMCs, collected from culture after CMV antigen stimulation. This receptor was obtained from a human donor in good health (CMV status not recorded). Some clones in this sample may be carry-over from other donors' samples. This chain links TRBV7-6 with TRBJ2-2, with 9 bases identical to TRBD1. CDR3 in DNA: TGTGTCAGCAGCGGTTACAGGGGGCAGGGCACCGGGGAGCTGTTTTTT. Its translation: CVSSGYRGQGTGELFF. The whole variable domain, remainder taken from reference TRBV7-6 and TRBJ2-2, is GAGVSQSPRYKVTKRGQDVALRCDPISGHVSLYWYRQALGQGPEFLTYFNYEAQQDKSGLPNDRFSAERPEGSISTLTIQRTEQRDSAMYRCVSSGYRGQGTGELFFGEGSRLTVL.